These 8 T cell receptor beta chains originate from one sample sequenced in a study of OX40 agonist ivuxolimab in advanced cancers. Sequencing used immunoSEQ multiplex PCR; TCRdb keeps in-frame clones, though not all of them. The sample includes about 51,000 clones, more than 65% of them seen just once. Sequenced here: CD4+ or CD8+ T cells sorted from blood, sampled in a trial of the OX40 agonist ivuxolimab. The origin of the receptors is an adult with an advanced solid tumor such as melanoma, head and neck, liver or kidney cancer.

J is TRBJ2-5 and V is TRBV19, with D possibly matching TRBD2 (5 bases). CDR3 length: 11 residues. V dropped 4 bases and J dropped 5 bases, with 5 bases sitting between them. The V gene's germline CDR1 is LNHDA and CDR2 SQIVND (reference sequence). CDR3 loop: CASSTGETQYF. CDR3 DNA: TGTGCCAGTAGTACGGGGGAGACCCAGTACTTC.

CDR3 sequence: CASSRMGETNTGELFF. The CDR3 nucleotides read TGTGCCAGCAGCCGCATGGGGGAGACGAACACCGGGGAGCTGTTTTTT. The chain uses TRBV11-3 and TRBJ2-2; D may be TRBD1 or TRBD2 (5 bases each). Looked up from germline, CDR1 is SGHNT and CDR2 is YENEEA. The CDR3 consists of 16 residues. Trimming cost V 5 bases and J 0 bases, with 13 bases left between them.

The CDR3 is CASSGGSQTNYGYTF. CDR3 sequence (DNA): TGTGCCAGCAGCGGAGGGTCTCAAACTAACTATGGCTACACCTTC. The chain recombines TRBV2 with TRBJ1-2, with D unresolved. The germline V and J ends were trimmed by 6 bases and 0 bases, with 14 bases remaining between them. Per the germline V gene, CDR1 is SNHLY and CDR2 is FYNNEI. The CDR3 length is 15 residues. The full variable domain, rest sourced from reference TRBV2 and TRBJ1-2, is EPEVTQTPSHQVTQMGQEVILRCVPISNHLYFYWYRQILGQKVEFLVSFYNNEISEKSEIFDDQFSVERPDGSNFTLKIRSTKLEDSAMYFCASSGGSQTNYGYTFGSGTRLTVV.

This clone was seen just once. The chain couples TRBV4-1 to TRBJ1-2; 8 bases match TRBD1. With V trimmed by 1 base and J by 4 bases, 5 bases remained unmatched. The germline V gene encodes CDR1 MGHRA and CDR2 YSYEKL. The CDR3 covers 15 residues. The CDR3 here is CASSQVDGQGYGYTF. The CDR3 region has the DNA TGCGCCAGCAGCCAAGTCGATGGACAGGGCTATGGCTACACCTTC.

The genes are TRBV19 and TRBJ1-4, with D tentatively TRBD1 (5 bases). In germline, CDR1 is LNHDA, CDR2 SQIVND (reference sequence). The V gene lost 7 bases and the J gene lost 6 bases, with 12 bases spanning the gap. The CDR3 extends over 13 amino acids. CDR3 residues: CASKGTDDEKLFF. CDR3 nucleotide sequence: TGTGCCAGTAAGGGGACCGACGATGAAAAACTGTTTTTT.

The chain has TRBV11-2 and TRBJ2-4; TRBD2 matches 9 bases. The CDR3 consists of 16 residues. The V segment lost 1 base and the J segment 9 bases; nucleotides outside the gene matches: 10. The germline V gene encodes CDR1 SGHAT and CDR2 FQNNGV. The CDR3 loop is CASSLGASGVQGIQYF. The CDR3 DNA follows: TGTGCCAGCAGCTTAGGGGCTAGCGGGGTTCAGGGCATTCAGTACTTC.

The CDR3 protein is CASSLAGLLTGELFF. CDR3 DNA: TGTGCCAGCAGTTTGGCGGGACTATTAACCGGGGAGCTGTTTTTT. The chain is built from TRBV27 and TRBJ2-2; 7 positions agree with TRBD2. Germline-derived CDR1 and CDR2 are MNHEY and SMNVEV (reference sequence). J lost 5 bases, V lost 3 bases, and 6 bases had no gene match. The CDR3 runs to 15 residues.

This clone was observed a single time. The chain recombines TRBV6-1 with TRBJ2-7; 9 bases fit TRBD2. The germline V gene has CDR1 MNHNS and CDR2 SASEGT. This CDR3 spans 14 amino acids. The V gene end was trimmed by 6 bases and the J gene end by 4 bases; junction bases not matched to a gene: 7. The CDR3 region is CASSPSGILYEQYF. The CDR3 nucleotides read TGTGCCAGCAGCCCTAGCGGGATATTGTACGAGCAGTACTTC.